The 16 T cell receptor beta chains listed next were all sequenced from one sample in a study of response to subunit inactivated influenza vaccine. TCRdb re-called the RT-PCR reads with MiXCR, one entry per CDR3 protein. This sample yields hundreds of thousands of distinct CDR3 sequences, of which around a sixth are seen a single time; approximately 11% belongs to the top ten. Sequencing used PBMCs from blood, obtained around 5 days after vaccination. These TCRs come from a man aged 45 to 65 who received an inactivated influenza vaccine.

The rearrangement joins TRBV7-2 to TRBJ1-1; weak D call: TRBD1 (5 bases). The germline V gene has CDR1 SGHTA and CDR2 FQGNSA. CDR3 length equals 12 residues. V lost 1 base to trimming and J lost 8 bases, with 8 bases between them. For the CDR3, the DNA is TGTGCCAGCAGCTTAGAATGGGGCGAAGCTTTCTTT. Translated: CASSLEWGEAFF.

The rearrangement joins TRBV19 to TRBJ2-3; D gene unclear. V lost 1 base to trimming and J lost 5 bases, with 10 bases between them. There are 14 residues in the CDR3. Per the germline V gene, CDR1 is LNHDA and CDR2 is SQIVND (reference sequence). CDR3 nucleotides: TGTGCCAGTAGTATAGGAGGAGCCCAAGATACGCAGTATTTT. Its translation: CASSIGGAQDTQYF.

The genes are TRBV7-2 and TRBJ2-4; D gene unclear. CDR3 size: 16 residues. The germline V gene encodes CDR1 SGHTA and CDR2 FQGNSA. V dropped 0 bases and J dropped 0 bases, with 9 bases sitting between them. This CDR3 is CASSLALQLAKNIQYF. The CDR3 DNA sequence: TGTGCCAGCAGCTTAGCGCTCCAACTAGCCAAAAACATTCAGTACTTC. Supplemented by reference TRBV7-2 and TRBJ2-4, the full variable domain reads GAGVSQSPSNKVTEKGKDVELRCDPISGHTALYWYRQSLGQGLEFLIYFQGNSAPDKSGLPSDRFSAERTGGSVSTLTIQRTQQEDSAVYLCASSLALQLAKNIQYFGAGTRLSVL.

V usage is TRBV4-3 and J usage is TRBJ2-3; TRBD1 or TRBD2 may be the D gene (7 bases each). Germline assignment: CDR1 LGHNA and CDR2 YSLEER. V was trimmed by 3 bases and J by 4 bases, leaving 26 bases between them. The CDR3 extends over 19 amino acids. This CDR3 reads CASSQHLAENRGRPDTQYF. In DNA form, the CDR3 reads TGCGCCAGCAGCCAGCACCTAGCGGAAAACAGGGGTCGGCCAGATACGCAGTATTTT.

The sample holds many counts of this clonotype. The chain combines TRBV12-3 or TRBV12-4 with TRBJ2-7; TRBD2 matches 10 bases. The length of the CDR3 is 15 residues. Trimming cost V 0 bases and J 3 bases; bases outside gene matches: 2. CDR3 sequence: CASSLAAGGGYEQYF. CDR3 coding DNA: TGTGCCAGCAGTTTAGCAGCGGGAGGGGGCTACGAGCAGTACTTC.

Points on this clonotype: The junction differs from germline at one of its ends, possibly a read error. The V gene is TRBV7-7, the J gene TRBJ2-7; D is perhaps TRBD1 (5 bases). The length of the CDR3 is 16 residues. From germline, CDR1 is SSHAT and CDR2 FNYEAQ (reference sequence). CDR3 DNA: TGTGCTAGCAGCTTAACAGAGGACATGGGGTCCTACGAGCAGTACTTC. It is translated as CASSLTEDMGSYEQYF.

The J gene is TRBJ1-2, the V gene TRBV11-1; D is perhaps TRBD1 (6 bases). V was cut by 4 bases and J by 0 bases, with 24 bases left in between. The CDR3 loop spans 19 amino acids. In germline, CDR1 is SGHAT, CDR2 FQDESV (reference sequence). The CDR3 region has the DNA TGTGCCAGCAGCTCACTAGTGGGGGGCAGCTTAAGACCTAACTATGGCTACACCTTC. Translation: CASSSLVGGSLRPNYGYTF.

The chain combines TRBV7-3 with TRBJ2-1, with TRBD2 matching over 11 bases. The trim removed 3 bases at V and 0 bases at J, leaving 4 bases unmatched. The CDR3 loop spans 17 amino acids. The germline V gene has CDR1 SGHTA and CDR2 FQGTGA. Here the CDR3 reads CASSLTGLAVSYNEQFF. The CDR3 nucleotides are TGTGCCAGCAGCTTGACGGGACTAGCGGTCTCCTACAATGAGCAGTTCTTC. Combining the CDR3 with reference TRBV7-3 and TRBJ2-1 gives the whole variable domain GAGVSQTPSNKVTEKGKYVELRCDPISGHTALYWYRQSLGQGPEFLIYFQGTGAADDSGLPNDRFFAVRPEGSVSTLKIQRTERGDSAVYLCASSLTGLAVSYNEQFFGPGTRLTVL.

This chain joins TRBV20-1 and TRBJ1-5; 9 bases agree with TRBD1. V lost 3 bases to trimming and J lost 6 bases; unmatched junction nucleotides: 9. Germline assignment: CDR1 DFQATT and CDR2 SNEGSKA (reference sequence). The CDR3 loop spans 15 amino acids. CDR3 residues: CSASLGQGVFQPQHF. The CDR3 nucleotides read TGCAGTGCTAGTTTGGGACAGGGTGTTTTTCAGCCCCAGCATTTT.

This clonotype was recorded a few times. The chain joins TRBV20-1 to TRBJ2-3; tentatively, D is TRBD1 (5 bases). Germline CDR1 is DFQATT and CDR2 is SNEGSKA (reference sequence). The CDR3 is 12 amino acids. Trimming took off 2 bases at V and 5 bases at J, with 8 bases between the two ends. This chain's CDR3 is CSARLQGDTQYF. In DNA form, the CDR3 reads TGCAGTGCTAGACTTCAGGGAGATACGCAGTATTTT.

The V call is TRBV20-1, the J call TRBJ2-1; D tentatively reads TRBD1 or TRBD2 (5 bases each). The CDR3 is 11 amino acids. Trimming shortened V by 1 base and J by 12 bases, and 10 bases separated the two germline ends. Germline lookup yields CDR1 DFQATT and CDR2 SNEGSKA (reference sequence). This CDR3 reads CSARGGRGQFF. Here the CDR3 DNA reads TGCAGTGCTAGAGGGGGGAGAGGGCAGTTCTTC.

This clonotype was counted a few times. CDR3 bases: TGCGCCAGCAGCCAAGACGACGGGACAGGGGTAGAGACCCAGTACTTC. It specifies CASSQDDGTGVETQYF. The V gene is TRBV4-3, the J gene TRBJ2-5; 10 bases are shared with TRBD1. Germline lookup yields CDR1 LGHNA and CDR2 YSLEER. V was clipped by 0 bases and J by 4 bases; unmatched bases: 5. The CDR3 spans 16 residues.

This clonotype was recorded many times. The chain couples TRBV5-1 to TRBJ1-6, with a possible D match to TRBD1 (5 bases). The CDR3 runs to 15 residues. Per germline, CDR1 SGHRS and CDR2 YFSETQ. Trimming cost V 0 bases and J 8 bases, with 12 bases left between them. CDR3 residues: CASSLAVQGYSPLHF. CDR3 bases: TGCGCCAGCAGCTTGGCCGTCCAGGGATATTCACCCCTCCACTTT.

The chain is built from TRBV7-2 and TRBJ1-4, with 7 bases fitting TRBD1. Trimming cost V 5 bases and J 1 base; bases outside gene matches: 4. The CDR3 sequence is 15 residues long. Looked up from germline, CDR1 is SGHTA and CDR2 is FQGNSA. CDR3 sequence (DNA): TGTGCCAGCAGCCAGCAGGGGGGAACTAATGAAAAACTGTTTTTT. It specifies CASSQQGGTNEKLFF.

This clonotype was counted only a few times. CDR3 region: CASRPGFSGANVLTF. The CDR3 coding sequence is TGTGCCAGCAGGCCAGGGTTCTCTGGGGCCAACGTCCTGACTTTC. This chain connects TRBV12-3 or TRBV12-4 to TRBJ2-6; D may be TRBD1 (5 bases). V was clipped by 6 bases and J by 0 bases, with 9 bases between them. The CDR3 is 15 amino acids.

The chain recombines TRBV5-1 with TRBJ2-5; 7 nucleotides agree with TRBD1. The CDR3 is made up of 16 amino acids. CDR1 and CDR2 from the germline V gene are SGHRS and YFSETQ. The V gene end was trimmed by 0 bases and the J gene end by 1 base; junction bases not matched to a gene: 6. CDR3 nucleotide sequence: TGCGCCAGCAGCTTGGTCGGGACAGCCCTCCAAGAGACCCAGTACTTC. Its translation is CASSLVGTALQETQYF.